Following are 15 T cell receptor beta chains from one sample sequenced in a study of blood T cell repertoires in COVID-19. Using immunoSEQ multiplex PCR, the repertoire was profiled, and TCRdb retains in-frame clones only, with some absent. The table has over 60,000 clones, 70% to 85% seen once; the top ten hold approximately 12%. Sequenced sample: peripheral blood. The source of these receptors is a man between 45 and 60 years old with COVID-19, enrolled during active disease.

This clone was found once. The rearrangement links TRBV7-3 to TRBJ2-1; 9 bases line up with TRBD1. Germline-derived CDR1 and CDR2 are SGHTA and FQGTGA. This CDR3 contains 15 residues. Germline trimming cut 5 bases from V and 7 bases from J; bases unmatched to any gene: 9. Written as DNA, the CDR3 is TGTGCCAGCAGCAAAACGGGACAGGGTTGGAATGAGCAGTTCTTC. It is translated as CASSKTGQGWNEQFF. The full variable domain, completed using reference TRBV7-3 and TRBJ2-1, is GAGVSQTPSNKVTEKGKYVELRCDPISGHTALYWYRQSLGQGPEFLIYFQGTGAADDSGLPNDRFFAVRPEGSVSTLKIQRTERGDSAVYLCASSKTGQGWNEQFFGPGTRLTVL.

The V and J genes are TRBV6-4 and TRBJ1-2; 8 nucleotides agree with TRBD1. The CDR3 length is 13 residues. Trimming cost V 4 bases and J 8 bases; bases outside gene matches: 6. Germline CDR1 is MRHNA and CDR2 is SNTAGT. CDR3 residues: CASSAQTGVGYTF. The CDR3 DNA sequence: TGTGCCAGCAGTGCCCAGACAGGGGTGGGCTACACCTTC.

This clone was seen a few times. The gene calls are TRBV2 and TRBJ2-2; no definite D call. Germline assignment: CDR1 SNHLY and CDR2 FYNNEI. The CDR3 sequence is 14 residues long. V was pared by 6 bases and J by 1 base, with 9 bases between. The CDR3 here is CASRATQNTGELFF. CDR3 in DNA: TGTGCCAGCAGAGCGACCCAGAACACCGGGGAGCTGTTTTTT. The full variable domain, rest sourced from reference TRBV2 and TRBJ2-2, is EPEVTQTPSHQVTQMGQEVILRCVPISNHLYFYWYRQILGQKVEFLVSFYNNEISEKSEIFDDQFSVERPDGSNFTLKIRSTKLEDSAMYFCASRATQNTGELFFGEGSRLTVL.

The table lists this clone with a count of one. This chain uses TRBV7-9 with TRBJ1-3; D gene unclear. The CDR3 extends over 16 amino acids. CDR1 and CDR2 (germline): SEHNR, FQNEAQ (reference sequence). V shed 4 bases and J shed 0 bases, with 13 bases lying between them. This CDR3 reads CASSSSGYSSGNTIYF. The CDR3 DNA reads TGTGCCAGCAGCTCTTCGGGGTACTCCTCTGGAAACACCATATATTTT.

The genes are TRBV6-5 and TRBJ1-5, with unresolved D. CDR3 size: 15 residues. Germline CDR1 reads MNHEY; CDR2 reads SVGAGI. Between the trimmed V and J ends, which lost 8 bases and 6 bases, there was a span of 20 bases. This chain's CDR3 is CASLGAGSFLQPQHF. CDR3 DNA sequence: TGTGCCAGCCTCGGAGCGGGGTCTTTTCTTCAGCCCCAGCATTTT.

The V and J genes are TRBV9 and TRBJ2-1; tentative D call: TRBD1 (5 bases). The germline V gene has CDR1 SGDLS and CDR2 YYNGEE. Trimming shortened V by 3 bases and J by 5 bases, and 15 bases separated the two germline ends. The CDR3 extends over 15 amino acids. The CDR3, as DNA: TGTGCCAGCAGCGCCCAGGGTCGTAGGGACAATGAGCAGTTCTTC. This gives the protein CASSAQGRRDNEQFF. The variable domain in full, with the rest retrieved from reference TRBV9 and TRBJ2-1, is DSGVTQTPKHLITATGQRVTLRCSPRSGDLSVYWYQQSLDQGLQFLIQYYNGEERAKGNILERFSAQQFPDLHSELNLSSLELGDSALYFCASSAQGRRDNEQFFGPGTRLTVL.

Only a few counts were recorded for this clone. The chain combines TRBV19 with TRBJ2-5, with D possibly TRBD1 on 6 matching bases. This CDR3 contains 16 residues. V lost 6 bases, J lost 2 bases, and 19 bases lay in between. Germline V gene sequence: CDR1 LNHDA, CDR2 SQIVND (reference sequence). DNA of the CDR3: TGTGCCAGTAGCCGTGGATTCAGGGGCGGGCAAGAGACCCAGTACTTC. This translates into CASSRGFRGGQETQYF.

The CDR3 DNA reads TGTGCCAGCAGTGGTTGGACAGGGATTAGAGGGGGGTATGGCTACACCTTC. The encoded protein is CASSGWTGIRGGYGYTF. The V call is TRBV25-1, the J call TRBJ1-2; TRBD1 matches at 8 bases. The V and J ends lost 4 bases and 5 bases, in that order; junction bases with no gene match: 15. CDR1 MGHDK and CDR2 SYGVNS come from the germline V gene. The CDR3 contains 17 residues.

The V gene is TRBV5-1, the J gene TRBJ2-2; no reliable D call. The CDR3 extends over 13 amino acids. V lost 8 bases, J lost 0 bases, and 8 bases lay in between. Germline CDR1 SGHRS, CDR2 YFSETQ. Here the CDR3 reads CASSYANTGELFF. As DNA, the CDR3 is TGCGCCAGTTCCTACGCGAACACCGGGGAGCTGTTTTTT.

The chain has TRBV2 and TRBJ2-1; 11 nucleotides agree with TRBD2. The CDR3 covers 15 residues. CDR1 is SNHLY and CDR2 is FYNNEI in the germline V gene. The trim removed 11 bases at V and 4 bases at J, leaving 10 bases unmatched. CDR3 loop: CAALRTSGLYNEQFF. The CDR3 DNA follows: TGTGCCGCCCTTCGGACTAGCGGGTTGTACAATGAGCAGTTCTTC. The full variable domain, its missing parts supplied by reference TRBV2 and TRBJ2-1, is EPEVTQTPSHQVTQMGQEVILRCVPISNHLYFYWYRQILGQKVEFLVSFYNNEISEKSEIFDDQFSVERPDGSNFTLKIRSTKLEDSAMYFCAALRTSGLYNEQFFGPGTRLTVL.

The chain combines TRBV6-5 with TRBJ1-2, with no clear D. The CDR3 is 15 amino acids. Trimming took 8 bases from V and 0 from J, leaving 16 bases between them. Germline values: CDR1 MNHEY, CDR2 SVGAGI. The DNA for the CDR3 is TGTGCCAGCTCCAACAGCTTAACAACTAACTATGGCTACACCTTC. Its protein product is CASSNSLTTNYGYTF.

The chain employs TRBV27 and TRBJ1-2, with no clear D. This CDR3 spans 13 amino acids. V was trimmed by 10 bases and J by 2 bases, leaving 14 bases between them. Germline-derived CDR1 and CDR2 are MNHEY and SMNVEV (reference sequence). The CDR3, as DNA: TGTGCCACCAAAGTCGGAGGGAACTATGGCTACACCTTC. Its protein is CATKVGGNYGYTF.

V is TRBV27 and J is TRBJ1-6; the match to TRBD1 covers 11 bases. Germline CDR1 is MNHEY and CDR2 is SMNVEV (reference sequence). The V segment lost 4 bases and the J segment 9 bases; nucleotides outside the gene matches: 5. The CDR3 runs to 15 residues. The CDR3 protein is CASSSRTGGSSPLHF. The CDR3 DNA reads TGTGCCAGCAGTTCCCGGACAGGGGGCAGTTCACCCCTCCACTTT.

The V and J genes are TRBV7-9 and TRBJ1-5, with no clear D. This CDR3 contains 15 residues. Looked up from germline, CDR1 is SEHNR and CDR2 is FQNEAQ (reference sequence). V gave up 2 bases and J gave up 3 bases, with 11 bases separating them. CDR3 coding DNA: TGTGCCAGCAGCTTATCGAACAGCCCCAATCAGCCCCAGCATTTT. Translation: CASSLSNSPNQPQHF.

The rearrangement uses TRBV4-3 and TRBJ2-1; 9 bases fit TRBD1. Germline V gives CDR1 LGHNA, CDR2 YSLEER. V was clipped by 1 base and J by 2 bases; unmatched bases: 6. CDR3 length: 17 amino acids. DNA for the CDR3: TGCGCCAGCAGCCAAGCAGCGGGACAGGGAGCCTACAATGAGCAGTTCTTC. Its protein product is CASSQAAGQGAYNEQFF.